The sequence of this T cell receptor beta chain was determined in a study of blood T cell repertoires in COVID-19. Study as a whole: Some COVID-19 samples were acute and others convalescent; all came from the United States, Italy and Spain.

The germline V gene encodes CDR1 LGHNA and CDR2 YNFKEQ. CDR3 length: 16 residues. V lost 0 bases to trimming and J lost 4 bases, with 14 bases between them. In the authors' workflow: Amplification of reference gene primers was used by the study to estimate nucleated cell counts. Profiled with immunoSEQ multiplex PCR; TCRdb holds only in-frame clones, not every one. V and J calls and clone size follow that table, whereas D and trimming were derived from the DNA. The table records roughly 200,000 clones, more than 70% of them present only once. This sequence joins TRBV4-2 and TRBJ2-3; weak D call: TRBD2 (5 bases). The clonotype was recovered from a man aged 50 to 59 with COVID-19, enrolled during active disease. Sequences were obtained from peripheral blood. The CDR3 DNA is TGTGCCAGCAGCCAAGAAAGGAGGCCCCTCGCAGATACGCAGTATTTT. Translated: CASSQERRPLADTQYF.